This T cell receptor beta chain originates from a study of cytotoxic CD8 clonotypes in ibrutinib-treated CLL. Looking at the study overall: Partial responders approximately 25, complete 2; roughly twelve progressed and roughly 14 stayed in remission by median 68 months. The average sample held around 260,000 productive templates and 94,082 productive rearrangements. Findings and limits, study-wide: Contraction or stability on treatment characterized the public clonotypes, which were uncommon.

Clones were sequenced by immunoSEQ multiplex PCR, and TCRdb holds only the in-frame ones, with some missing. This repertoire shows over 120,000 clones, around 80% found once; its top ten account for 7.5% to 9%. A note on this clone: Its specificity is not known.

CDR1 MGHRA and CDR2 YSYEKL come from the germline V gene. The CDR3 is made up of 13 amino acids. Trimming shortened V by 1 base and J by 1 base, and 4 bases separated the two germline ends. The source is a human donor with chronic lymphocytic leukemia. J is TRBJ1-1 and V is TRBV4-1; D is uncertain. Sample: PBMCs, taken after 36 months of ibrutinib treatment. CDR3 protein: CASSQGENTEAFF. As DNA, the CDR3 is TGCGCCAGCAGCCAAGGGGAGAACACTGAAGCTTTCTTT.